Sequencing of this T cell receptor (beta chain) was carried out in a study of cytomegalovirus exposure and HLA in healthy donors. Study findings and constraints: In a later analysis, DRB1 alleles had the most associated TCRs; HLA-C alleles the fewest. Among the most significant clusters, several appeared linked to common viral pathogens in a later analysis. An analysis was carried out at a later point. It showed that HLA-associated TCR beta chains were more clonally expanded than equally common non-associated chains.

CDR3 size: 15 residues. Trimming removed 2 bases at V and 10 bases at J, with 17 bases between. Germline CDR1 LNHDA, CDR2 SQIVND (reference sequence). 60 Vbeta and 13 Jbeta primers were used in PCR. The assay was immunoSEQ multiplex PCR, and TCRdb's table has in-frame clones only and misses some. The data hold tens of thousands of clones, with more than 70% observed a single time. With respect to this clone: Its antigen is still unknown.

Sequencing was performed on PBMCs. V and J are TRBV19 and TRBJ1-4; D not certain. The sequence was collected from a man aged 25-45 years in good health and CMV-seronegative. The CDR3 DNA is TGTGCCAGTAGTATAAAAAGTTCGTCGGCGGGAAAACTGTTTTTT. As protein: CASSIKSSSAGKLFF.